The T cell receptor beta chain under discussion was sequenced for a study of T-cell memory formation after mild COVID-19. About the research overall: Largely donor-specific TCR clusters were found. General observations from the study: Some SARS-CoV-2-responding clones were already detected in memory before infection. The authors left the SARS-CoV-2 specificity of second-wave clones peaking on day 37 unconfirmed.

There are 15 residues in the CDR3. Trimming at V came to 4 bases and at J to 5 bases, leaving 11 bases not matched to a gene. From germline, CDR1 is SGHRS and CDR2 YFSETQ. MiXCR, run by TCRdb on the 5' RACE reads, gives a single entry per CDR3 protein. The sample carries about 320,000 distinct CDR3 sequences, roughly an eighth recorded once. This clonotype has just a few counts. Its antigen is undetermined. This TCR derives from a man aged 18 to 30 who had mild COVID-19 (a few samples of this study predate the infection). Cell type and time point are not known. The V call is TRBV5-1, the J call TRBJ2-5, with 7 bases aligning to TRBD1. The sample consisted of PBMCs or a T cell subset sorted from them (not recorded which). The CDR3 region has the DNA TGCGCCAGCAGCCCAAGGACAGGAGATGGGGAGACCCAGTACTTC. Amino acid sequence: CASSPRTGDGETQYF.